The clone carrying this TCR beta chain has a single count. Its antigen is not known. Data came from immunoSEQ multiplex PCR; TCRdb stores just in-frame clones and leaves some out. Of roughly 60,000 clones listed, around 96% are singletons. The CDR3 is 14 residues long. The V segment lost 5 bases and the J segment 5 bases; nucleotides outside the gene matches: 3. Germline CDR1 reads LNHDA; CDR2 reads SQIVND (reference sequence). The data were taken from a study of cytomegalovirus exposure and HLA in healthy donors. Study observations and caveats: According to a subsequent analysis, TCR clusters identified in the first cohort showed a tendency to co-occur across the approximately 120 validation repertoires.

The receptor was derived from a man aged 18 to 30 in good health and CMV-seronegative. The sequenced material came from PBMCs. The V and J genes are TRBV19 and TRBJ2-2; 9 nucleotides align to TRBD2. The CDR3 sequence: CASSSGLATGELFF. CDR3 bases: TGTGCCAGTAGTTCGGGACTAGCAACCGGGGAGCTGTTTTTT.